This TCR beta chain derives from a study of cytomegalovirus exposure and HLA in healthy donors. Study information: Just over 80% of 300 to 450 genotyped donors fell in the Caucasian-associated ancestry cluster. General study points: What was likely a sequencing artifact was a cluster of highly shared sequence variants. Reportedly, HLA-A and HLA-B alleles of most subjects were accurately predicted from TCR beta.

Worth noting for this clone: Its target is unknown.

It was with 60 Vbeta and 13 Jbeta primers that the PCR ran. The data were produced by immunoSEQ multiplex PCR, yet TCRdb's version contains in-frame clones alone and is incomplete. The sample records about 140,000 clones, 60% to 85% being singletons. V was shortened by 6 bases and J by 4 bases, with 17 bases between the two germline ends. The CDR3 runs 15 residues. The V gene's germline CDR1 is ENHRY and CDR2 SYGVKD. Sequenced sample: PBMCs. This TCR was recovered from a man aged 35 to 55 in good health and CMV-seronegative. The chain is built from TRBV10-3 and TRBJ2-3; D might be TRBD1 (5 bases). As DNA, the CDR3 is TGTGCCATCAGCCCCAGCAGGGCCGACGCAGATACGCAGTATTTT. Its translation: CAISPSRADADTQYF.